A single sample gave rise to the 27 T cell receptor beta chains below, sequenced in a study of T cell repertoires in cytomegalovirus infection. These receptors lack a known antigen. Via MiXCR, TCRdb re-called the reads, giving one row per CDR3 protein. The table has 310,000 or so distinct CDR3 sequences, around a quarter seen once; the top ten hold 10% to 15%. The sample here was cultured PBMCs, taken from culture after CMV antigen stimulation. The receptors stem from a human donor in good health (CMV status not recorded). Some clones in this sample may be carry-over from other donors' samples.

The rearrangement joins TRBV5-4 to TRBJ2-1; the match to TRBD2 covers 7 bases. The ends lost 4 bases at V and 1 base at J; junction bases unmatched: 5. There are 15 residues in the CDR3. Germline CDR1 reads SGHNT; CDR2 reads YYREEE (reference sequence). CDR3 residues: CASSGGGDSYNEQFF. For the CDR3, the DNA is TGTGCCAGCAGCGGGGGGGGAGATTCCTACAATGAGCAGTTCTTC.

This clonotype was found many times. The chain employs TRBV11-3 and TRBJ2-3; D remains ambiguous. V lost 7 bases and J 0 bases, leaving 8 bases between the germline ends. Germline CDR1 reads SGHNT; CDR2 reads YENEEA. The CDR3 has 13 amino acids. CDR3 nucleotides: TGTGCCAGCAAAGTCCCCAGCACAGATACGCAGTATTTT. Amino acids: CASKVPSTDTQYF.

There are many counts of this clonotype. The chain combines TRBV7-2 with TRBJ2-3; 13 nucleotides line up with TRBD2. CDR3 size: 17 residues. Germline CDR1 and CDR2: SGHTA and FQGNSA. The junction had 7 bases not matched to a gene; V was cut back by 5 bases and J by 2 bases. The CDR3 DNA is TGTGCCAGCAGCGTAACTAGCGGGAGGGTTCTCACAGATACGCAGTATTTT. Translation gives CASSVTSGRVLTDTQYF.

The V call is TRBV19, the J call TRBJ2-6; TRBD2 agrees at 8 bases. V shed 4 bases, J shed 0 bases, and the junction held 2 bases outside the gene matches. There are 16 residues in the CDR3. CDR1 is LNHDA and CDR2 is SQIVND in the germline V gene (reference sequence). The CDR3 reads CASSTGGPSGANVLTF. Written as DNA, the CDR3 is TGTGCCAGTAGTACGGGAGGGCCCTCTGGGGCCAACGTCCTGACTTTC.

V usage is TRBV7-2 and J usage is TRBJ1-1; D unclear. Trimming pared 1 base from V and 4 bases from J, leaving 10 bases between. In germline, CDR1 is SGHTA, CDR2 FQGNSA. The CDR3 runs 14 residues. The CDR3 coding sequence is TGTGCCAGCAGCTTAGGGGCGCAGAGCACTGAAGCTTTCTTT. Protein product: CASSLGAQSTEAFF.

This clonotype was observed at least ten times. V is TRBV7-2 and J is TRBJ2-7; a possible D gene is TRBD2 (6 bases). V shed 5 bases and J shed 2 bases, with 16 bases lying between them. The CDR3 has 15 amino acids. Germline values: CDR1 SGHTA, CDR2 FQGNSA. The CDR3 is CASSPVRGDTYEQYF. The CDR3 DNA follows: TGTGCCAGCAGCCCGGTGCGGGGAGACACCTACGAGCAGTACTTC.

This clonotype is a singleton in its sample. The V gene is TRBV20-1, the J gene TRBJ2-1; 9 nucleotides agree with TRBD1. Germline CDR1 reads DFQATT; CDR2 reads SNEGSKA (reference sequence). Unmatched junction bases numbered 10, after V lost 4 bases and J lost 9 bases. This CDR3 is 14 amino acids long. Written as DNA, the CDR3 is TGCAGTGCTATACCGGGACAGGGTTGGAGTGAGCAGTTCTTC. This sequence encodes CSAIPGQGWSEQFF.

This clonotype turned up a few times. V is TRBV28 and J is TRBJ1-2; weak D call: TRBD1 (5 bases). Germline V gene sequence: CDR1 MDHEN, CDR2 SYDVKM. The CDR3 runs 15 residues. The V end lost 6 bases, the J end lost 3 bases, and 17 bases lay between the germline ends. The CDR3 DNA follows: TGTGCCAGCAGCCCACCCTGGGGGTTTGACTATGGCTACACCTTC. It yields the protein CASSPPWGFDYGYTF.

Here the CDR3 DNA reads TGTGCCAGCAGGACACAGGGGGCTCTAGGTGGCTACACCTTC. Its protein product is CASRTQGALGGYTF. The gene calls are TRBV28 and TRBJ1-2, with 9 bases lining up with TRBD1. J gave up 7 bases and V 6 bases, and 9 bases lay outside the gene matches. Germline CDR1 is MDHEN and CDR2 is SYDVKM. The CDR3 has 14 amino acids.

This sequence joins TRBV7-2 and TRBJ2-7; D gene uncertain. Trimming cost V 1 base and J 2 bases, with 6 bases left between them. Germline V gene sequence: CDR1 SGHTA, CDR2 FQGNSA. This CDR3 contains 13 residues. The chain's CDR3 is CASSLVTAYEQYF. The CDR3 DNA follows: TGTGCCAGCAGCTTAGTTACGGCCTACGAGCAGTACTTC.

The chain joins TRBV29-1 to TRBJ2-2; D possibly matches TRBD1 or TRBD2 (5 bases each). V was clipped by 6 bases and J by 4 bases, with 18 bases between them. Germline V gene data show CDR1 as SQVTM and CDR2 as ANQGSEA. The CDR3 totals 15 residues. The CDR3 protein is CSVHSAGSPTGELFF. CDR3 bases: TGCAGCGTGCATAGCGCAGGGTCGCCCACCGGGGAGCTGTTTTTT.

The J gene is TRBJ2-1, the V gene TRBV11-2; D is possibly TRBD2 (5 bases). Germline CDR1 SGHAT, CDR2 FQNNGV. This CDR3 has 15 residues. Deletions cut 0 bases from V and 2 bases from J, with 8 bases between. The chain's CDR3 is CASSLDAGPYNEQFF. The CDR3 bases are TGTGCCAGCAGCTTAGATGCGGGCCCCTACAATGAGCAGTTCTTC.

This CDR3 is CSARANRAMSTEAFF. Written as DNA, the CDR3 is TGCAGTGCTAGAGCGAACAGGGCCATGAGTACTGAAGCTTTCTTT. The V and J genes are TRBV20-1 and TRBJ1-1; possible D gene TRBD1, 6 bases. Trimming removed 1 base at V and 5 bases at J, with 17 bases between. Germline-derived CDR1 and CDR2 are DFQATT and SNEGSKA (reference sequence). This CDR3 is built from 15 residues.

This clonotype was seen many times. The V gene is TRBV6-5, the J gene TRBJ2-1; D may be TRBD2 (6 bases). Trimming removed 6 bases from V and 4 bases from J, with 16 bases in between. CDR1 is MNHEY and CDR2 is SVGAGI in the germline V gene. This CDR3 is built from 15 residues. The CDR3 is CASSYSSGLYNEQFF. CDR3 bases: TGTGCCAGCAGCTATAGCTCCGGACTATACAATGAGCAGTTCTTC.

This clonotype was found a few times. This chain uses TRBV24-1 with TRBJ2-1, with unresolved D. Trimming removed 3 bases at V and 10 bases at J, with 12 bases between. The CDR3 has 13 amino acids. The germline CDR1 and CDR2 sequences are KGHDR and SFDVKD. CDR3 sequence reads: CATSDASLSEQFF. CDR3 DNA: TGTGCCACCAGTGATGCGTCCCTCTCAGAGCAGTTCTTC.

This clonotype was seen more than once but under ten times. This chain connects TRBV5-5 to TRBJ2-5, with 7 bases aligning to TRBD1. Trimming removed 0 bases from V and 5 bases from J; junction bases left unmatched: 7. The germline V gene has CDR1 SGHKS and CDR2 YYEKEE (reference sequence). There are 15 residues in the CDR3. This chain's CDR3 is CASSLVRGQLETQYF. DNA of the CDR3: TGTGCCAGCAGCTTGGTTAGGGGGCAATTGGAGACCCAGTACTTC.

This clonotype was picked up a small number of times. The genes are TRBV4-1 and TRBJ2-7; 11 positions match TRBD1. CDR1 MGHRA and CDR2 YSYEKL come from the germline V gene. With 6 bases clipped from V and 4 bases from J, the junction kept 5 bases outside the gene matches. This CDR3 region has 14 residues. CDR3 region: CASSHRDRGYEQYV. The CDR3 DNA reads TGCGCCAGCAGTCACCGGGACAGGGGGTACGAGCAGTACGTC.

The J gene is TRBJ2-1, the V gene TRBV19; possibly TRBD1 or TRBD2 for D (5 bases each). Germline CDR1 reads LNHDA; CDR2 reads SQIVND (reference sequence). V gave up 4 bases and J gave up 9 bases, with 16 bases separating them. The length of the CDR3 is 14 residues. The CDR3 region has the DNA TGTGCCAGTAGTACCCGGGACCTTCCGACTGAGCAGTTCTTC. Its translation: CASSTRDLPTEQFF. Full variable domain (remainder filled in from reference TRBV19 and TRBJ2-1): DGGITQSPKYLFRKEGQNVTLSCEQNLNHDAMYWYRQDPGQGLRLIYYSQIVNDFQKGDIAEGYSVSREKKESFPLTVTSAQKNPTAFYLCASSTRDLPTEQFFGPGTRLTVL.

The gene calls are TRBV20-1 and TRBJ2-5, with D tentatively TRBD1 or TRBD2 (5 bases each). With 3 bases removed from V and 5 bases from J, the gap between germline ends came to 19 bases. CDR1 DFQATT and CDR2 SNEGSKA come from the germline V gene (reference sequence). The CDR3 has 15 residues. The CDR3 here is CSASRDSGTQETQYF. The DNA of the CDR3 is TGCAGTGCTAGTAGAGATTCCGGGACCCAGGAGACCCAGTACTTC.

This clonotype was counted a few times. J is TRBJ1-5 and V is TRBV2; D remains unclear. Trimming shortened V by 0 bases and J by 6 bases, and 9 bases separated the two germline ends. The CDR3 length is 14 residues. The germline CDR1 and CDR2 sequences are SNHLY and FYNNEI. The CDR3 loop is CASSEATFSQPQHF. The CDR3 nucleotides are TGTGCCAGCAGTGAAGCGACATTTTCTCAGCCCCAGCATTTT. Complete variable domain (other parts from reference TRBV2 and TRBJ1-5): EPEVTQTPSHQVTQMGQEVILRCVPISNHLYFYWYRQILGQKVEFLVSFYNNEISEKSEIFDDQFSVERPDGSNFTLKIRSTKLEDSAMYFCASSEATFSQPQHFGDGTRLSIL.

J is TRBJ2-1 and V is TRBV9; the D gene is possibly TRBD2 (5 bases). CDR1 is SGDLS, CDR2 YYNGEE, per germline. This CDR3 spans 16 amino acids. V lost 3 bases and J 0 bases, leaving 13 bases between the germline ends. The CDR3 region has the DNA TGTGCCAGCAGCGAACGACTACTACTCTCCTACAATGAGCAGTTCTTC. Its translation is CASSERLLLSYNEQFF.

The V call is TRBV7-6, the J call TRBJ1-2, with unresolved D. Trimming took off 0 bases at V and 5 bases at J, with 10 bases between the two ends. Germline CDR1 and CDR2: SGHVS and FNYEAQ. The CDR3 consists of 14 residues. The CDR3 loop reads CASSLAAEGYGYTF. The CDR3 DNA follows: TGTGCCAGCAGCTTAGCGGCGGAGGGATATGGCTACACCTTC.

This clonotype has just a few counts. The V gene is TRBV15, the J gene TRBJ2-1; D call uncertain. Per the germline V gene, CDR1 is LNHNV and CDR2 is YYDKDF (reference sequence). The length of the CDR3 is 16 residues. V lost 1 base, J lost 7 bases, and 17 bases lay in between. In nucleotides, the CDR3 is TGTGCCACCAGCAGAGGCGCGACGGGCGGATGGAATGAGCAGTTCTTC. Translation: CATSRGATGGWNEQFF.

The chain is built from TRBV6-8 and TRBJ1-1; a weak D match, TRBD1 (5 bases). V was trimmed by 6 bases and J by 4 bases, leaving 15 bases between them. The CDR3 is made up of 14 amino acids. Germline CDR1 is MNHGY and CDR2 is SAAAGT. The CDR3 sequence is CASSIKGMGTEAFF. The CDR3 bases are TGTGCCAGCAGCATAAAGGGGATGGGCACTGAAGCTTTCTTT.

Here the CDR3 reads CASRPTSGNSYEQYF. DNA of the CDR3: TGTGCCAGCAGACCCACTAGCGGGAACTCCTACGAGCAGTACTTC. V gene TRBV11-1 combines with J gene TRBJ2-7; TRBD2 agrees at 10 bases. Unmatched junction bases numbered 5, after V lost 6 bases and J lost 0 bases. Germline CDR1 reads SGHAT; CDR2 reads FQDESV (reference sequence). The CDR3 consists of 15 residues. Looking up the rest from reference TRBV11-1 and TRBJ2-7 gives the full variable domain: EAEVAQSPRYKITEKSQAVAFWCDPISGHATLYWYRQILGQGPELLVQFQDESVVDDSQLPKDRFSAERLKGVDSTLKIQPAELGDSAMYLCASRPTSGNSYEQYFGPGTRLTVT.

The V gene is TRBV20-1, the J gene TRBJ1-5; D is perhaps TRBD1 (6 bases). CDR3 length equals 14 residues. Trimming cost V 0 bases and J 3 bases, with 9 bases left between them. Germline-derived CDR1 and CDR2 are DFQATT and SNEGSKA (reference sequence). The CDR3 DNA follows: TGCAGTGCTAGAGACGGGGGGCCCAATCAGCCCCAGCATTTT. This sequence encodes CSARDGGPNQPQHF.

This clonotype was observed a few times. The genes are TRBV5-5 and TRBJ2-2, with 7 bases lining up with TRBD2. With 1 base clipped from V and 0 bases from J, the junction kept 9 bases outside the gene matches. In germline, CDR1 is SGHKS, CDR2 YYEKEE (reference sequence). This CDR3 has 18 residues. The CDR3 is CASSLYPSGLANTGELFF. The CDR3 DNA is TGTGCCAGCAGCTTGTATCCTAGCGGCCTTGCGAACACCGGGGAGCTGTTTTTT.